These T cell receptor beta chains were read from a single sample in a study of cytomegalovirus exposure and HLA in healthy donors. Libraries were prepared by immunoSEQ multiplex PCR; TCRdb keeps only in-frame clonotypes and omits some of them. This table holds some 81,000 clones, around 72% found once. The sample comprised PBMCs. Source of these receptors: a woman aged 40-49 years in good health and CMV-seropositive. Each CDR3 is given with its conserved first and last residue. The D gene is left open where the match is weak. Rows give clone size only sometimes, using once, few, many, or a class for an expanded clone.

TRBV28,.,.,TRBJ2-7,CASSLVGDIESGEQYF,TGTGCCAGCAGTTTAGTCGGGGACATAGAATCGGGCGAGCAGTACTTC
TRBV5-6,few,TRBD1,TRBJ1-2,CASSPTGPAGYTF,TGTGCCAGCAGCCCGACAGGGCCTGCTGGCTACACCTTC
TRBV7-2,few,.,TRBJ2-3,CASSVPSGQGQYF,.
TRBV6-5,.,TRBD1,TRBJ2-1,CASSGRTGWNEQFF,TGTGCCAGCAGTGGCCGGACAGGGTGGAATGAGCAGTTCTTC
TRBV28,few,.,TRBJ2-4,CASVGEAKNIQYF,TGTGCCAGCGTAGGGGAAGCCAAAAACATTCAGTACTTC
TRBV13,.,TRBD2,TRBJ2-1,CASSSRLAGQSYNEQFF,TGTGCCAGCAGCTCTCGACTAGCGGGGCAATCCTACAATGAGCAGTTCTTC
TRBV5-1,.,.,TRBJ1-3,CASSFEGTPGNTIYF,TGCGCCAGCAGCTTCGAGGGTACTCCTGGAAACACCATATATTTT
TRBV6-5,.,TRBD1,TRBJ1-1,CASSYRTGEAFF,TGTGCCAGCAGTTACCGGACAGGGGAAGCTTTCTTT
TRBV9,.,.,TRBJ2-1,CASSVLSLNNEQFF,TGTGCCAGCAGCGTATTATCCTTAAACAATGAGCAGTTCTTC
TRBV10-3,few,.,TRBJ2-7,CAISADPVDTTGQYF,TGTGCCATCAGTGCAGACCCCGTCGATACTACGGGGCAGTACTTC
TRBV6-1,.,TRBD1,TRBJ1-1,CASSGRGRNTEAFF,TGTGCCAGCAGTGGCAGGGGGAGGAACACTGAAGCTTTCTTT
TRBV11-2,.,TRBD2,TRBJ2-7,CASSLTSGSSMQYF,TGTGCCAGCAGCTTAACTAGCGGGAGTTCAATGCAGTACTTC
TRBV29-1,once,TRBD1,TRBJ1-1,CSATQGSGTEAFF,TGCAGCGCTACACAGGGGTCGGGCACTGAAGCTTTCTTT
TRBV5-1,.,TRBD1,TRBJ1-4,CASSPRDSGEKLFF,TGCGCCAGCAGCCCCCGGGACAGCGGGGAAAAACTGTTTTTT
TRBV7-6,.,.,TRBJ1-1,CASSLQDYTEAFF,TGTGCCAGCAGCCTTCAAGACTACACTGAAGCTTTCTTT
TRBV21-1,once,.,TRBJ2-7,CASSILQGFHEQYF,TGTGCCAGCAGCATTCTACAGGGTTTTCACGAGCAGTACTTC
TRBV27,.,TRBD1,TRBJ2-7,CASSSTGGSYEQYF,TGTGCCAGCAGTTCGACAGGGGGGTCCTACGAGCAGTACTTC
TRBV9,.,.,TRBJ1-1,CASSFQTGQNTEAFF,TGTGCCAGCAGCTTCCAGACAGGACAGAACACTGAAGCTTTCTTT
TRBV29-1,.,TRBD1,TRBJ1-1,CSTFRTGVDTEAFF,TGCAGCACCTTCCGGACAGGGGTGGACACTGAAGCTTTCTTT
TRBV7-9,once,.,TRBJ2-4,CASSSGHRLAKNIQYF,TGTGCCAGCAGCTCAGGACACCGCTTAGCCAAAAACATTCAGTACTTC
TRBV5-1,.,TRBD2,TRBJ2-3,CASSRGGDLDTDTQYF,TGCGCCAGCTCCCGGGGAGGGGATTTGGACACAGATACGCAGTATTTT
TRBV7-9,.,.,TRBJ1-2,CASSPGGIYGYTF,TGTGCCAGCAGCCCCGGGGGGATCTATGGCTACACCTTC
TRBV5-1,.,TRBD1,TRBJ2-2,CASSFEGAVFGELFF,TGCGCCAGCAGCTTTGAGGGGGCGGTCTTCGGGGAGCTGTTTTTT
TRBV19,.,.,TRBJ1-5,CASSILPGSVVQPQHF,TGTGCCAGTAGTATCCTGCCCGGGTCGGTGGTTCAGCCCCAGCATTTT